This T cell receptor beta chain was recovered during a study of T cells in Graves' hyperthyroidism and ophthalmopathy. The source material, RNA transcripts, was used to amplify TCR beta CDR3 regions. The HTBI primer set drove a first-round RT-PCR of the TCR CDR3. One entry per CDR3 protein, called by TCRdb with MiXCR from the multiplex PCR reads. The sample has under 250,000 distinct CDR3 sequences, about 17% seen once. Diagnoses used clinical symptoms, serum thyroxine and TRAb, thyroid ultrasound and orbital computed tomography. V was pared by 2 bases and J by 3 bases, with 6 bases of the junction left unmatched. The CDR3 length is 15 residues. Per the germline V gene, CDR1 is DFQATT and CDR2 is SNEGSKA (reference sequence).

The TCR comes from a woman aged 45 to 65 with Graves' hyperthyroidism. J is TRBJ2-1 and V is TRBV20-1; 8 positions agree with TRBD2. What was sequenced was blood. As DNA, the CDR3 is TGCAGTGCTAGACGGGCTAGCGGGCTCTACAATGAGCAGTTCTTC. Encoded protein: CSARRASGLYNEQFF.